This is a list of T cell receptor beta chains from one sample in a study of Graves' ophthalmopathy and Graves' hyperthyroidism. TCRdb re-called the multiplex PCR reads with MiXCR, one entry per CDR3 protein. The sample lists a few hundred thousand distinct CDR3 sequences; 15% were seen once. Sequences were obtained from peripheral blood. Receptor source: a woman aged 18-29 years with stable Graves' hyperthyroidism. CDR3s include the opening cysteine and the closing phenylalanine or tryptophan. The D gene is left open where the match is weak. Clone size is given for some rows only: seen once, a few or many times, or a class if the clone is expanded.

cdr3_nt | cdr3_aa | clone_size | j_call | v_call | d_call
TGTGCCAGCAGTGAGAGTACACAGGGAGTACGACTAGGCTATGGCTACACCTTC | CASSESTQGVRLGYGYTF | NA | TRBJ1-2 | TRBV6-1 | NA
TGTGCCAGTTTCGAGGCCGGGTCCTACGAGCAGTACTTC | CASFEAGSYEQYF | many | TRBJ2-7 | TRBV13 | NA
TGTGCCAGCAGCGATACCCCAGGGGAGATAGGTCAGCCCCAGCATTTT | CASSDTPGEIGQPQHF | many | TRBJ1-5 | TRBV7-3 | NA
TGTGCCAGCAGTCGGACAGGGGGCGGAGGGAACACTGAAGCTTTCTTT | CASSRTGGGGNTEAFF | many | TRBJ1-1 | TRBV6-2/TRBV6-3 | TRBD1
TGTGCCAGCAGCTCAGGGGGCTATAACTATGGCTACACCTTC | CASSSGGYNYGYTF | few | TRBJ1-2 | TRBV7-9 | TRBD1
TGTGCCAGCAGTTTCAGACAGGGGTTAACCGATCAGCCCCAGCATTTT | CASSFRQGLTDQPQHF | many | TRBJ1-5 | TRBV12-3/TRBV12-4 | TRBD1
TGTGCCAGCAGTCCGGACAGGGCCCACGAGCAGTACTTC | CASSPDRAHEQYF | many | TRBJ2-7 | TRBV6-2/TRBV6-3 | TRBD1
TGCAGTGCTAGAGGTCCCGGGACAGGAATGAGCTATGGCTACACCTTC | CSARGPGTGMSYGYTF | few | TRBJ1-2 | TRBV20-1 | TRBD1
TGTGCCAGCAGTCCGGGACAGATAAGTTCCGGGGAGCTGTTTTTT | CASSPGQISSGELFF | NA | TRBJ2-2 | TRBV5-6 | TRBD1
TGTGCCAGCACCCCTTTGGGGGCGGGCACTGAAGCTTTCTTT | CASTPLGAGTEAFF | NA | TRBJ1-1 | TRBV6-1 | NA
TGTGCCAGCAGTGGACAGGGAAACTATGGCTACACCTTC | CASSGQGNYGYTF | many | TRBJ1-2 | TRBV27 | TRBD1